Each of the 32 T cell receptor beta chains below was sequenced from the same sample in a study of blood T cells in healthy people across ages. Then a second PCR, running roughly 6 to 12 cycles, was carried out with a sample-barcoded 5' primer and a J-beta primer mix. TCRdb fed the 5' RACE reads into MiXCR, producing one record per CDR3 protein. The sample shows hundreds of thousands of distinct CDR3 sequences, 35% to 40% of them seen only once. The specimen was blood. The receptors here all came from a man aged 18-30 years in good health.

This clonotype was recorded many times. This sequence joins TRBV20-1 and TRBJ1-5, with D unresolved. Germline CDR1 is DFQATT and CDR2 is SNEGSKA (reference sequence). The V and J ends lost 2 bases and 2 bases respectively, with 16 bases between them. There are 16 residues in the CDR3. CDR3 nucleotides: TGCAGTGCTAGACCTCAGGAGGGAGGTGGCAATCAGCCCCAGCATTTT. Protein sequence: CSARPQEGGGNQPQHF.

This clonotype showed up just a few times. V usage is TRBV24-1 and J usage is TRBJ2-5; a weak D match, TRBD1 (6 bases). The germline CDR1 and CDR2 sequences are KGHDR and SFDVKD. Deletions cut 7 bases from V and 4 bases from J, with 18 bases between. There are 15 residues in the CDR3. In DNA form, the CDR3 reads TGTGCCACCAGCCCCACTACAGGGAGCCCAGAGACCCAGTACTTC. Amino acid sequence: CATSPTTGSPETQYF.

V gene TRBV10-3 combines with J gene TRBJ2-5, with TRBD1 identical over 8 bases. The closer fit of TRBJ2-7 to the DNA end suggests the J call may be wrong. CDR1 ENHRY and CDR2 SYGVKD come from the germline V gene. This CDR3 comprises 14 residues. This CDR3 is CAISDGTGSYEQYF. The CDR3 nucleotides are TGTGCCATCAGCGATGGGACAGGATCTTACGAGCAGTACTTC.

The genes are TRBV4-2 and TRBJ2-5; 10 bases match TRBD2. The V and J ends lost 0 bases and 4 bases, in that order; junction bases with no gene match: 5. CDR3 size: 16 residues. The germline gives CDR1 LGHNA, CDR2 YNFKEQ. CDR3 in amino acids: CASSQDLAGEGETQYF. The CDR3 DNA sequence: TGTGCCAGCAGCCAAGATCTAGCGGGGGAGGGAGAGACCCAGTACTTC.

The rearrangement links TRBV3-1 to TRBJ2-7, with TRBD2 identical over 7 bases. This CDR3 contains 11 residues. In germline, CDR1 is LGHDT, CDR2 YNNKEL (reference sequence). The junction had 4 bases not matched to a gene; V was cut back by 7 bases and J by 7 bases. The CDR3 nucleotides read TGTGCCAGCAAGGCGGGGGATGAGCAGTACTTC. Its translation is CASKAGDEQYF.

Regarding this clonotype: A much larger clone differs by one base, so this may be a read error. The rearrangement uses TRBV10-3 and TRBJ2-1; D is unresolved. The V and J ends lost 10 bases and 5 bases respectively, with 12 bases between them. The germline gives CDR1 ENHRY, CDR2 SYGVKD. The CDR3 is 12 amino acids. In DNA form, the CDR3 reads TGTGCCACCATGGAGACTCACAATGAGCAGTTCTTC. Protein: CATMETHNEQFF.

This chain connects TRBV18 to TRBJ2-2, with unresolved D. Per the germline V gene, CDR1 is KGHSH and CDR2 is LQKENI. The CDR3 runs to 14 residues. V lost 2 bases and J 6 bases, leaving 10 bases between the germline ends. CDR3 coding DNA: TGTGCCAGCTCACCATCAGGTGGCCCCGGGGAGCTGTTTTTT. Encoded protein: CASSPSGGPGELFF.

CDR3 amino acids: CASSSYPGEVNTEAFF. For the CDR3, the DNA is TGTGCCAGCAGCTCCTACCCAGGGGAGGTGAACACTGAAGCTTTCTTT. The V call is TRBV7-2, the J call TRBJ1-1, with a weak D call TRBD1 (6 bases). CDR3 length equals 16 residues. Trimming took off 4 bases at V and 0 bases at J, with 15 bases between the two ends. The germline V gene has CDR1 SGHTA and CDR2 FQGNSA.

In nucleotides, the CDR3 is TGTGCCAGCACCAACCTACCGGGACAGGGCCCGGGTGAGCCAGCCAAAAACATTCAGTACTTC. It encodes CASTNLPGQGPGEPAKNIQYF. V and J are TRBV27 and TRBJ2-4; 9 bases agree with TRBD1. From germline, CDR1 is MNHEY and CDR2 SMNVEV (reference sequence). The ends lost 7 bases at V and 0 bases at J; junction bases unmatched: 22. The CDR3 has 21 amino acids.

The chain combines TRBV6-2 or TRBV6-3 with TRBJ2-7, with a possible D match to TRBD2 (6 bases). The CDR3 has 15 residues. CDR1 and CDR2 (germline): MNHEY, SVGEGT. Trimming shortened V by 10 bases and J by 0 bases, and 19 bases separated the two germline ends. The CDR3 protein is CATMGLGQSSYEQYF. The CDR3, as DNA: TGTGCCACCATGGGACTGGGGCAGTCCTCCTACGAGCAGTACTTC.

This clonotype was seen a handful of times. This chain joins TRBV28 and TRBJ1-1; 9 bases are a match to TRBD1. The CDR3 contains 14 residues. From germline, CDR1 is MDHEN and CDR2 SYDVKM. The J segment lost 2 bases and the V segment lost 6 bases, leaving 4 bases of the junction unmatched. CDR3 nucleotide sequence: TGTGCCAGCAGATACAGGGGGCTAAACACTGAAGCTTTCTTT. Protein: CASRYRGLNTEAFF. Looking up the rest from reference TRBV28 and TRBJ1-1 gives the full variable domain: DVKVTQSSRYLVKRTGEKVFLECVQDMDHENMFWYRQDPGLGLRLIYFSYDVKMKEKGDIPEGYSVSREKKERFSLILESASTNQTSMYLCASRYRGLNTEAFFGQGTRLTVV.

This rearrangement joins TRBV12-3 or TRBV12-4 to TRBJ2-2; weak D call: TRBD2 (5 bases). The CDR3 runs to 14 residues. V was pared by 2 bases and J by 7 bases, with 11 bases between. The CDR3 DNA is TGTGCCAGCAGTTTAAGTGCGGGTAGCGGGGAGCTGTTTTTT. This sequence encodes CASSLSAGSGELFF.

The rearrangement uses TRBV7-6 and TRBJ1-2, with TRBD1 matching over 7 bases. V was pared by 4 bases and J by 9 bases, with 11 bases of the junction left unmatched. Germline V lookup: CDR1 SGHVS, CDR2 FNYEAQ. The CDR3 is 14 residues long. The CDR3 here is CASSSETGYYSYTF. DNA of the CDR3: TGTGCCAGCAGCTCAGAGACAGGGTATTATAGCTACACCTTC. Supplemented by reference TRBV7-6 and TRBJ1-2, the full variable domain reads GAGVSQSPRYKVTKRGQDVALRCDPISGHVSLYWYRQALGQGPEFLTYFNYEAQQDKSGLPNDRFSAERPEGSISTLTIQRTEQRDSAMYRCASSSETGYYSYTFGSGTRLTVV.

This clonotype was detected many times. V usage is TRBV2 and J usage is TRBJ2-1; D tentatively reads TRBD1 or TRBD2 (5 bases each). This CDR3 region has 17 residues. The V end lost 6 bases, the J end lost 5 bases, and 23 bases lay between the germline ends. Germline assignment: CDR1 SNHLY and CDR2 FYNNEI. CDR3 in amino acids: CASRPLLGDRKDNEQFF. The CDR3 nucleotides are TGTGCCAGCAGACCATTACTCGGGGACCGAAAGGACAATGAGCAGTTCTTC.

The V gene is TRBV20-1, the J gene TRBJ1-6; D gene unclear. The ends were cut back, 0 bases at V and 5 bases at J, with 20 bases in the middle. Looked up from germline, CDR1 is DFQATT and CDR2 is SNEGSKA (reference sequence). The CDR3 length is 18 residues. CDR3 protein: CSARDLRVGGVDNSPLHF. The CDR3 nucleotides read TGCAGTGCTAGAGATCTGCGAGTTGGTGGAGTCGATAATTCACCCCTCCACTTT.

Only a few counts were recorded for this clonotype. This chain uses TRBV7-9 with TRBJ1-5; D unclear. The CDR3 has 14 residues. CDR1 is SEHNR, CDR2 FQNEAQ, per germline (reference sequence). Trimming pared 5 bases from V and 7 bases from J, leaving 15 bases between. CDR3 protein: CASSPPSGEQPQHF. DNA for the CDR3: TGTGCCAGCAGCCCACCCAGCGGGGAACAGCCCCAGCATTTT.

The chain couples TRBV7-2 to TRBJ2-2; D not certain. V was pared by 1 base and J by 3 bases, with 9 bases between. The CDR3 totals 15 residues. The germline gives CDR1 SGHTA, CDR2 FQGNSA. This CDR3 is CASSLGRQYTGELFF. DNA for the CDR3: TGTGCCAGCAGCTTAGGGCGTCAGTACACCGGGGAGCTGTTTTTT.

A single count supports this clonotype. The V gene is TRBV6-5, the J gene TRBJ1-6; D gene unclear. The V end was cut by 2 bases, the J end by 7 bases, with 9 bases between. CDR1 and CDR2 (germline): MNHEY, SVGAGI. This CDR3 is 14 amino acids long. The CDR3 here is CASSYTRENSPLHF. CDR3 bases: TGTGCCAGCAGTTACACCCGGGAGAATTCACCCCTCCACTTT.

The chain recombines TRBV20-1 with TRBJ1-5, with D unclear. V lost 6 bases and J 2 bases, leaving 17 bases between the germline ends. This CDR3 comprises 15 residues. The V gene's germline CDR1 is DFQATT and CDR2 SNEGSKA (reference sequence). The chain's CDR3 is CSASTVREGNQPQHF. CDR3 bases: TGCAGTGCCTCGACCGTCCGGGAGGGCAATCAGCCCCAGCATTTT.

The chain carries TRBV5-1 and TRBJ2-1, with 16 bases fitting TRBD2. V gave up 3 bases and J gave up 6 bases; unmatched junction bases: 6. This CDR3 comprises 17 residues. Germline assignment: CDR1 SGHRS and CDR2 YFSETQ. This chain's CDR3 is CASSWGTSGGGSNEQFF. In DNA form, the CDR3 reads TGCGCCAGCAGCTGGGGGACTAGCGGGGGGGGGAGCAATGAGCAGTTCTTC.

The rearrangement uses TRBV6-1 and TRBJ2-1; 7 nucleotides align to TRBD1. The DNA end favors TRBJ2-7, so the J call may be wrong. The CDR3 loop spans 14 amino acids. Germline assignment: CDR1 MNHNS and CDR2 SASEGT. CDR3 bases: TGTGCCAGCAGACGACGACAGGGTATAGACGAGCAGTACTTC. Translation gives CASRRRQGIDEQYF.

This clonotype appeared many times. The CDR3 is CSARLVNEQFF. The CDR3 nucleotides are TGCAGTGCTCGACTTGTCAATGAGCAGTTCTTC. The rearrangement joins TRBV20-1 to TRBJ2-1; D call uncertain. The V gene lost 5 bases and the J gene lost 6 bases, with 8 bases spanning the gap. Germline CDR1 DFQATT, CDR2 SNEGSKA (reference sequence). The CDR3 is made up of 11 amino acids.

This clonotype has only a few counts. The rearrangement uses TRBV29-1 and TRBJ1-1; D is ambiguous. Looked up from germline, CDR1 is SQVTM and CDR2 is ANQGSEA. The CDR3 extends over 13 amino acids. V was cut by 4 bases and J by 1 base, with 10 bases left in between. The CDR3 nucleotides read TGCAGCGTTGTTAGAAACTCGAACACTGAAGCTTTCTTT. Its translation: CSVVRNSNTEAFF.

In this sample, this clonotype turned up many times. The chain recombines TRBV15 with TRBJ2-3; 7 bases line up with TRBD1. The CDR3 extends over 17 amino acids. Per germline, CDR1 LNHNV and CDR2 YYDKDF (reference sequence). The J segment lost 3 bases and the V segment lost 1 base, leaving 10 bases of the junction unmatched. The CDR3 protein is CATSRALSQGPTDTQYF. The CDR3 bases are TGTGCCACCAGCAGAGCCCTCTCACAGGGGCCAACAGATACGCAGTATTTT.

Only a few counts were recorded for this clonotype. The chain recombines TRBV3-1 with TRBJ2-1; 9 bases line up with TRBD1. Germline V gene lookup returns CDR1 LGHDT and CDR2 YNNKEL (reference sequence). The CDR3 is made up of 15 amino acids. J was trimmed by 8 bases and V by 3 bases; bases with no gene match: 8. The CDR3 DNA sequence: TGTGCCAGCAGCCAGGCGGGACAGGGCGCCGATGAGCAGTTCTTC. Translation gives CASSQAGQGADEQFF.

A single count supports this clonotype. A read error may produce the germline difference seen at one junction end. This chain connects TRBV7-8 to TRBJ2-6; the match to TRBD1 covers 7 bases. Germline CDR1 reads SGHVS; CDR2 reads FQNEAQ. The length of the CDR3 is 16 residues. Here the CDR3 reads CAGSLTGNTGANVLTF. In nucleotides, the CDR3 is TGTGCCGGCAGCCTGACAGGGAACACTGGGGCCAACGTCCTGACTTTC.

This clonotype was counted at least ten times. This rearrangement joins TRBV7-2 to TRBJ1-2, with D maybe TRBD1 (5 bases). This CDR3 comprises 14 residues. The V gene's germline CDR1 is SGHTA and CDR2 FQGNSA. Trimming removed 1 base from V and 4 bases from J, with 10 bases in between. CDR3 in DNA: TGTGCCAGCAGCTTAGAGCAGGGACCCTATGGCTACACCTTC. Translated: CASSLEQGPYGYTF.

This clonotype is a singleton in its sample. The chain has TRBV9 and TRBJ2-5; D call uncertain. The J call may be faulty, since TRBJ2-1 better matches the DNA end. The CDR3 contains 13 residues. The V gene's germline CDR1 is SGDLS and CDR2 YYNGEE. CDR3 sequence reads: CASSVRAQETQFF. CDR3 DNA: TGTGCCAGCAGCGTCCGGGCTCAAGAGACCCAGTTCTTC.

V usage is TRBV5-1 and J usage is TRBJ2-3; 9 bases fit TRBD2. The CDR3 extends over 17 amino acids. V gave up 5 bases and J gave up 0 bases; unmatched junction bases: 10. Germline CDR1 and CDR2: SGHRS and YFSETQ. The CDR3 region is CASRGSLAGPSTDTQYF. The CDR3, as DNA: TGCGCCAGCAGAGGGAGTCTAGCGGGGCCTAGCACAGATACGCAGTATTTT.

The rearrangement joins TRBV20-1 to TRBJ2-5; 9 nucleotides agree with TRBD1. V lost 5 bases and J lost 5; bases outside the gene matches: 9. Germline loops: CDR1 DFQATT, CDR2 SNEGSKA (reference sequence). The CDR3 has 14 amino acids. The CDR3: CSASYTGGPETQYF. DNA of the CDR3: TGCAGTGCTTCGTACACAGGGGGCCCGGAGACCCAGTACTTC.

The CDR3 spells CASSGSRGGNEQFF. Written as DNA, the CDR3 is TGTGCCAGCAGCGGATCCCGGGGTGGGAATGAGCAGTTCTTC. The rearrangement links TRBV7-9 to TRBJ2-1; possibly TRBD2 for D (5 bases). The CDR3 extends over 14 amino acids. In germline, CDR1 is SEHNR, CDR2 FQNEAQ (reference sequence). V was trimmed by 5 bases and J by 7 bases, leaving 15 bases between them.

This chain uses TRBV12-3 or TRBV12-4 with TRBJ2-1; D gene uncertain. Judging by the DNA end, TRBJ2-7 fits better; the J call may be wrong. The CDR3 length is 13 residues. The CDR3 loop is CASRNSGYNEQYF. The CDR3 DNA reads TGTGCCAGCAGAAACAGTGGATACAATGAGCAGTACTTC.